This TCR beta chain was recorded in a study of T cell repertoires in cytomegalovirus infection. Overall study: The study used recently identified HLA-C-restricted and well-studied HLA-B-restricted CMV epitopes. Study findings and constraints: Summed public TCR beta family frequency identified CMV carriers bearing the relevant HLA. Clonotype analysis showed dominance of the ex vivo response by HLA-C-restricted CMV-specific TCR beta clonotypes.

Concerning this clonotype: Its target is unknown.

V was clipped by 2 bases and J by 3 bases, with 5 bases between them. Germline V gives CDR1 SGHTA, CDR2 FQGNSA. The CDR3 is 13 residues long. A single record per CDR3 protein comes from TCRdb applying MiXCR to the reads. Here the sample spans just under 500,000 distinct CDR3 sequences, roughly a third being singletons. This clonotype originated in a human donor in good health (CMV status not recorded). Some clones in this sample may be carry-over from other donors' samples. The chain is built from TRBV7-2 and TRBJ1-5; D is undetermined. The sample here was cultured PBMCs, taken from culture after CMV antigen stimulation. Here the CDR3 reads CASSLRNNQPQHF. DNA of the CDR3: TGTGCCAGCAGCTTAAGAAACAATCAGCCCCAGCATTTT. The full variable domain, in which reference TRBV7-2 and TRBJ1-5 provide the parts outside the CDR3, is GAGVSQSPSNKVTEKGKDVELRCDPISGHTALYWYRQSLGQGLEFLIYFQGNSAPDKSGLPSDRFSAERTGGSVSTLTIQRTQQEDSAVYLCASSLRNNQPQHFGDGTRLSIL.